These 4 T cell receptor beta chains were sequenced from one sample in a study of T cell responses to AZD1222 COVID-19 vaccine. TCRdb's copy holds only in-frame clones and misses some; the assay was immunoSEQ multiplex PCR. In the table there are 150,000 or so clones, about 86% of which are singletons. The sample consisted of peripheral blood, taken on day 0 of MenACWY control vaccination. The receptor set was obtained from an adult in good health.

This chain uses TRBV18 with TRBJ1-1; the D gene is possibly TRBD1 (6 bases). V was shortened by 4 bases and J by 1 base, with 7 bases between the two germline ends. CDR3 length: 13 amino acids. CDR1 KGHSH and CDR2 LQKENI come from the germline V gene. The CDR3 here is CASSQQGNTEAFF. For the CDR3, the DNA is TGTGCCAGCTCACAACAGGGGAACACTGAAGCTTTCTTT. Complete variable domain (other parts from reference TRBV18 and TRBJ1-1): NAGVMQNPRHLVRRRGQEARLRCSPMKGHSHVYWYRQLPEEGLKFMVYLQKENIIDESGMPKERFSAEFPKEGPSILRIQQVVRGDSAAYFCASSQQGNTEAFFGQGTRLTVV.

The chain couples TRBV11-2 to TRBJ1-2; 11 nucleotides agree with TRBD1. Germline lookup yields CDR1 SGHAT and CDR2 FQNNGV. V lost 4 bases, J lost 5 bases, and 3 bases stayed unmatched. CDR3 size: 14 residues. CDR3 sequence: CASSYGTGGYGYTF. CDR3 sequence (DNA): TGTGCCAGCAGCTATGGGACAGGGGGGTATGGCTACACCTTC.

The CDR3 reads CATSPGTGANVLTF. The DNA for the CDR3 is TGTGCCACCAGTCCAGGGACTGGGGCCAACGTCCTGACTTTC. The chain uses TRBV24-1 and TRBJ2-6; tentatively, D is TRBD1 (5 bases). The CDR3 is 14 amino acids. Trimming stripped 6 bases from V and 2 bases from J, with 7 bases between. Germline CDR1 is KGHDR and CDR2 is SFDVKD.

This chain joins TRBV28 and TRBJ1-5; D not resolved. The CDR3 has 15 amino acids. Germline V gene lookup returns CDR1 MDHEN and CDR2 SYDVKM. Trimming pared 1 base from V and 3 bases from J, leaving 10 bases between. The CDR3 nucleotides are TGTGCCAGCAGTTTATTTTTCCTCACCAATCAGCCCCAGCATTTT. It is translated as CASSLFFLTNQPQHF.